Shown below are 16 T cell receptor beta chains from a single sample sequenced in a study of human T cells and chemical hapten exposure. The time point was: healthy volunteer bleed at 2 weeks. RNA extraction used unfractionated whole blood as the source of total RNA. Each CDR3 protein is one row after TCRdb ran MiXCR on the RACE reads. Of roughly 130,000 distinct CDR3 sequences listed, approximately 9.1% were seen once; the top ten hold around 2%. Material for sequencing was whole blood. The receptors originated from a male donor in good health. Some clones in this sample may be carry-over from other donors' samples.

CDR3 sequence reads: CASSLGEGASDNEQFF. In nucleotides, the CDR3 is TGTGCCAGCAGCTTAGGTGAGGGGGCATCTGACAATGAGCAGTTCTTC. The genes are TRBV11-2 and TRBJ2-1; TRBD1 aligns across 7 bases. CDR1 is SGHAT and CDR2 is FQNNGV in the germline V gene. The CDR3 totals 16 residues. Trimming took 1 base from V and 5 from J; bases not matched to a gene: 8.

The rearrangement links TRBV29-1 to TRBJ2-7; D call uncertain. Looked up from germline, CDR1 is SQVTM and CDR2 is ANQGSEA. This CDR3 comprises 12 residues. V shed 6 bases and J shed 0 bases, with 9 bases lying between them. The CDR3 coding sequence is TGCAGCGTGCCAAAAAGCTCCTACGAGCAGTACTTC. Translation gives CSVPKSSYEQYF.

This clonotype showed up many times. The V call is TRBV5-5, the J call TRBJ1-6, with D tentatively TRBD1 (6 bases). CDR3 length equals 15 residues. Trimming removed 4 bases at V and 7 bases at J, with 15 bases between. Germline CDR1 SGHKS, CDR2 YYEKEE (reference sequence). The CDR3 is CASSLTGRGNSPLHF. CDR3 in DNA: TGTGCCAGCAGCCTCACCGGCAGGGGCAATTCACCCCTCCACTTT.

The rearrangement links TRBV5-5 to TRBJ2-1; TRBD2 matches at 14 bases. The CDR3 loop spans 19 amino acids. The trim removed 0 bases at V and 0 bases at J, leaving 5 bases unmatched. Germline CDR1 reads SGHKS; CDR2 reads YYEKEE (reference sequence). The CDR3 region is CASSLEGLAGVLSYNEQFF. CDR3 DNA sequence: TGTGCCAGCAGCTTGGAGGGACTAGCGGGAGTTCTCTCCTACAATGAGCAGTTCTTC.

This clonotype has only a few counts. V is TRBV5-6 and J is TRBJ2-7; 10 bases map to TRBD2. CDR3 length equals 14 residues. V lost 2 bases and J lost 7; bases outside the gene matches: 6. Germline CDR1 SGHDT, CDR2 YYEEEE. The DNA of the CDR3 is TGTGCCAGCAGCTTCCGGACTAGCGGAGGTGAGCAGTACTTC. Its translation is CASSFRTSGGEQYF.

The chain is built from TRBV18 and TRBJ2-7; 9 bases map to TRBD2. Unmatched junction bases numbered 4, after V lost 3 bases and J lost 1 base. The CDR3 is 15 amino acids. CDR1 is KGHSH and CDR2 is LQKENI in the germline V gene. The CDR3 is CASSPSSGGSYEQYF. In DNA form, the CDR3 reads TGTGCCAGCTCACCGAGCAGCGGGGGGTCCTACGAGCAGTACTTC.

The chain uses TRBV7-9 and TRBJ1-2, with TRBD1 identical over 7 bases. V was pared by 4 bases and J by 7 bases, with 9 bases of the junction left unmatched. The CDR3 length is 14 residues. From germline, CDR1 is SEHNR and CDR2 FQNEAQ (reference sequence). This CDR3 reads CASSSQIGTAGYTF. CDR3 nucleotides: TGTGCCAGCAGCTCCCAAATCGGGACAGCTGGCTACACCTTC. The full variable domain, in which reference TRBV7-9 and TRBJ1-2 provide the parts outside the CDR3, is DTGVSQNPRHKITKRGQNVTFRCDPISEHNRLYWYRQTLGQGPEFLTYFQNEAQLEKSRLLSDRFSAERPKGSFSTLEIQRTEQGDSAMYLCASSSQIGTAGYTFGSGTRLTVV.

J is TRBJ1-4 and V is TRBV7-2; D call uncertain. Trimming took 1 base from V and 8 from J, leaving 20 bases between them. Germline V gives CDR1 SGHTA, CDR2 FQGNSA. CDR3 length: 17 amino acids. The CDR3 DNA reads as TGTGCCAGCAGCTTAGGGCTTGGTGGAACAAGGGCGGAAAAACTGTTTTTT. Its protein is CASSLGLGGTRAEKLFF.

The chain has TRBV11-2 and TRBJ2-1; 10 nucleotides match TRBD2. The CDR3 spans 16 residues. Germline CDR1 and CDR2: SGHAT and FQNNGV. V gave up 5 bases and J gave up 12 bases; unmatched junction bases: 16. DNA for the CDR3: TGTGCCAGCAGCCCGAGCTCTAGCGGGAGACTATCGGGGCAGTTCTTC. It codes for CASSPSSSGRLSGQFF.

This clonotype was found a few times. Written as DNA, the CDR3 is TGCGCCAGCTCCGGGCTGGGTGGCAATCAGCCCCAGCATTTT. Translating it yields CASSGLGGNQPQHF. The chain joins TRBV4-1 to TRBJ1-5; D unclear. Germline V gene lookup returns CDR1 MGHRA and CDR2 YSYEKL. V was cut by 8 bases and J by 2 bases, with 13 bases left in between. There are 14 residues in the CDR3.

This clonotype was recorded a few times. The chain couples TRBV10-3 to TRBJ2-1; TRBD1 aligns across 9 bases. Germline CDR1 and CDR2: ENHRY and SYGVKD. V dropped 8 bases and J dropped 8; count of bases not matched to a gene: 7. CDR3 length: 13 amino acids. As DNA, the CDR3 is TGTGCCATCGGACGAACAGGGGGCCATGAGCAGTTCTTC. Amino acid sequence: CAIGRTGGHEQFF.

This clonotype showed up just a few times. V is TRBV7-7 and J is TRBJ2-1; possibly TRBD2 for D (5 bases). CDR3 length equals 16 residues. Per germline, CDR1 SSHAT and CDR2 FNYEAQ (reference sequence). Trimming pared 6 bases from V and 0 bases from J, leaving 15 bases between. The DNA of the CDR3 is TGTGCCAGCAGTCCCTTCGGCGGGCGCTCCTACAATGAGCAGTTCTTC. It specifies CASSPFGGRSYNEQFF.

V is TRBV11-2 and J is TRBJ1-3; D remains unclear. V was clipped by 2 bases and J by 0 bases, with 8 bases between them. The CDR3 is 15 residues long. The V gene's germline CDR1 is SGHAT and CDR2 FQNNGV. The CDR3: CASSLSMSSGNTIYF. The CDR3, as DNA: TGTGCCAGCAGCTTAAGTATGAGCTCTGGAAACACCATATATTTT.

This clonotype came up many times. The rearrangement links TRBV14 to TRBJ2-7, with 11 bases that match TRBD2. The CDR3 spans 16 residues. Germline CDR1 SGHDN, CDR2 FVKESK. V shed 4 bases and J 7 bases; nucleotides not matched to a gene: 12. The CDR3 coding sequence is TGTGCCAGCAGCCGTGGGACTAGCGGAGACTCGAGAGAGCAGTACTTC. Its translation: CASSRGTSGDSREQYF.

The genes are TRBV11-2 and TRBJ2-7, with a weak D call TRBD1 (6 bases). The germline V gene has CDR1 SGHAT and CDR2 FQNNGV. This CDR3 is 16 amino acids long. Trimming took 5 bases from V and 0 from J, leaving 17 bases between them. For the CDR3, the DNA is TGTGCCAGCAGCATCCGGTCCGGACAGAGCTCCTACGAGCAGTACTTC. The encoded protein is CASSIRSGQSSYEQYF.

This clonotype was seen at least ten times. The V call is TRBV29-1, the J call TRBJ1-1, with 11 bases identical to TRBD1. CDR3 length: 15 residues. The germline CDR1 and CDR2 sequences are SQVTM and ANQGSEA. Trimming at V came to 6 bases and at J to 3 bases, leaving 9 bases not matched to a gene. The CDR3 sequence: CSVWDRGRVDTEAFF. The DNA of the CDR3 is TGCAGCGTGTGGGACAGGGGGAGGGTTGACACTGAAGCTTTCTTT.